These 6 T cell receptor beta chains were sequenced from one sample in a study of vaccination and CD4 T cells after COVID-19. These receptors' targets are unknown. Once obtained from cultured CD4+ T cells, the DNA was sequenced using the Oncomine TCR Beta short-read assay. Each CDR3 protein gets one entry after TCRdb re-called the PCR reads with MiXCR. The sample includes around 25,000 distinct CDR3 sequences, 58% of them seen just once. Treatment in this sample: roughly ten-day PBMC culture with coronavirus spike peptide pools or control peptides (ViraFEST assay). Input material: CD4+ T cells from blood, cultured in vitro. These TCRs come from a human donor who had recovered from COVID-19.

This chain uses TRBV18 with TRBJ2-2, with a possible D match to TRBD2 (5 bases). Deletions cut 0 bases from V and 0 bases from J, with 11 bases between. Germline loops: CDR1 KGHSH, CDR2 LQKENI. The CDR3 is made up of 17 amino acids. CDR3: CASSPPIKGANTGELFF. In nucleotides, the CDR3 is TGTGCCAGCTCACCACCGATAAAGGGAGCGAACACCGGGGAGCTGTTTTTT.

The genes are TRBV5-4 and TRBJ1-2, with D possibly being TRBD1 (6 bases). The CDR3 loop spans 14 amino acids. V was clipped by 4 bases and J by 7 bases, with 17 bases between them. The germline V gene encodes CDR1 SGHNT and CDR2 YYREEE (reference sequence). This chain's CDR3 is CASSMLQGNSGYTF. The CDR3, as DNA: TGTGCCAGCAGCATGTTACAGGGAAATTCTGGCTACACCTTC.

The rearrangement links TRBV20-1 to TRBJ2-7; 7 bases agree with TRBD1. The germline V gene encodes CDR1 DFQATT and CDR2 SNEGSKA (reference sequence). J lost 5 bases, V lost 5 bases, and 12 bases had no gene match. The CDR3 consists of 14 residues. The CDR3: CSAEGQTGRNEQYF. The DNA of the CDR3 is TGCAGTGCTGAGGGCCAGACAGGGCGGAACGAGCAGTACTTC.

V usage is TRBV24-1 and J usage is TRBJ2-5; D ambiguous. V was shortened by 8 bases and J by 0 bases, with 9 bases between the two germline ends. This CDR3 has 13 residues. From germline, CDR1 is KGHDR and CDR2 SFDVKD. CDR3 residues: CATNGANQETQYF. For the CDR3, the DNA is TGTGCCACCAACGGCGCGAACCAAGAGACCCAGTACTTC.

Only a few counts were recorded for this clonotype. The genes are TRBV25-1 and TRBJ2-1; TRBD1 or TRBD2 may be the D gene (6 bases each). CDR1 and CDR2 from the germline V gene are MGHDK and SYGVNS. V was cut by 6 bases and J by 2 bases, with 17 bases left in between. The CDR3 totals 16 residues. CDR3 DNA sequence: TGTGCCAGCAGCCGAGGGGGAGGACCCACCTACAATGAGCAGTTCTTC. Translation gives CASSRGGGPTYNEQFF.

The sample holds a few counts of this clonotype. The chain couples TRBV2 to TRBJ1-5, with a possible D match to TRBD1 (5 bases). Germline-derived CDR1 and CDR2 are SNHLY and FYNNEI. The CDR3 spans 13 residues. The V gene lost 6 bases and the J gene lost 4 bases, with 10 bases spanning the gap. The CDR3 loop reads CASRATANQPQHF. The CDR3 coding sequence is TGTGCCAGCAGGGCGACAGCGAATCAGCCCCAGCATTTT.